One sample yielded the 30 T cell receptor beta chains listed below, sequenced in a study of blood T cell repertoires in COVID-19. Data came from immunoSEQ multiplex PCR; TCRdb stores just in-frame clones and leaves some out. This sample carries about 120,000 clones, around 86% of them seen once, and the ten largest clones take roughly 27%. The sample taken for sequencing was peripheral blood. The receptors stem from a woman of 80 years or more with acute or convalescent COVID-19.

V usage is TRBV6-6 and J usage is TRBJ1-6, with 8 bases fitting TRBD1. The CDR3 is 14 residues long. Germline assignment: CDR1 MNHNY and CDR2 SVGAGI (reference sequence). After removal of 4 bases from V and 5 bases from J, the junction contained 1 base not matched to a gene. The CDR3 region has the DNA TGTGCCAGCAGTTCAGGGGGCGATAATTCACCCCTCCACTTT. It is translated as CASSSGGDNSPLHF.

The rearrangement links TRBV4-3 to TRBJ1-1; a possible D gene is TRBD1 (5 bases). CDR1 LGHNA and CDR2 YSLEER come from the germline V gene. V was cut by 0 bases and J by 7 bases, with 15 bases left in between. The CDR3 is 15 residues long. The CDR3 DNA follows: TGCGCCAGCAGCCAAGATTCGCGACAGCTCGATGAAGCTTTCTTT. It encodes CASSQDSRQLDEAFF.

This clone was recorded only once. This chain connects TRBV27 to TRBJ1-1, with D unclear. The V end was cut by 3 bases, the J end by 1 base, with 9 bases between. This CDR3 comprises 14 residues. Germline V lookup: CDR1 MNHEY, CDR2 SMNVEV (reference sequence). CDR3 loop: CASSFLAGNTEAFF. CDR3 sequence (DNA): TGTGCCAGCAGTTTCTTGGCAGGGAACACTGAAGCTTTCTTT.

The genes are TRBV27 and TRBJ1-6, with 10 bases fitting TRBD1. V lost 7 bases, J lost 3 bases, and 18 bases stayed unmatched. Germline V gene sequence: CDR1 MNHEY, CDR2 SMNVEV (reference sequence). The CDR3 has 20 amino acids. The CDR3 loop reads CASTFRLDPGQGNYNSPLHF. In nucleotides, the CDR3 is TGTGCCAGCACCTTCCGACTCGACCCGGGACAGGGGAACTATAATTCACCCCTCCACTTT.

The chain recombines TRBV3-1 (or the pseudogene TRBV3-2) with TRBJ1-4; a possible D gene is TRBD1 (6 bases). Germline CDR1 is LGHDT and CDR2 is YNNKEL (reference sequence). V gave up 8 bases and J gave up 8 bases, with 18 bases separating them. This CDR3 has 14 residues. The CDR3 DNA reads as TGTGCCAGCGGGTGGGACATACACGGGGAAAAACTGTTTTTT. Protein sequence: CASGWDIHGEKLFF.

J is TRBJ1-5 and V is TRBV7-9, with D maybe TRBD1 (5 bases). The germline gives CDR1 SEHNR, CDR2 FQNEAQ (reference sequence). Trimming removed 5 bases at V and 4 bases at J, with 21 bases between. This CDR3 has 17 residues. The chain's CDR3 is CASSRWRGAGGNQPQHF. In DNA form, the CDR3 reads TGTGCCAGCAGCCGATGGCGGGGCGCGGGGGGAAATCAGCCCCAGCATTTT.

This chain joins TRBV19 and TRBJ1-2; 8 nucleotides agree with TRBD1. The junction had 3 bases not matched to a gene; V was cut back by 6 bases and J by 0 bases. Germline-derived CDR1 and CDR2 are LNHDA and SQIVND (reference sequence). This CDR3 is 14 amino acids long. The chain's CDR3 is CASRLQGANYGYTF. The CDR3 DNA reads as TGTGCCAGTAGACTACAGGGGGCTAACTATGGCTACACCTTC.

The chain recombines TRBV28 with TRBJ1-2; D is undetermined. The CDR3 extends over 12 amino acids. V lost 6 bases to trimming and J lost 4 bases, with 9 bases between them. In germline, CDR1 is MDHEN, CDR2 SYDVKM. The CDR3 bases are TGTGCCAGCAGCCGCCAAGCCTATGGCTACACCTTC. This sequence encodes CASSRQAYGYTF.

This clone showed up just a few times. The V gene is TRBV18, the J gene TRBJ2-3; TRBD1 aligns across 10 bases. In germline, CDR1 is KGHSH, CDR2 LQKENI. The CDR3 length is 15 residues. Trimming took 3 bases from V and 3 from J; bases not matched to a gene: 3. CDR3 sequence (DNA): TGTGCCAGCTCACCGGGACAGGGGCGTACAGATACGCAGTATTTT. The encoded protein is CASSPGQGRTDTQYF.

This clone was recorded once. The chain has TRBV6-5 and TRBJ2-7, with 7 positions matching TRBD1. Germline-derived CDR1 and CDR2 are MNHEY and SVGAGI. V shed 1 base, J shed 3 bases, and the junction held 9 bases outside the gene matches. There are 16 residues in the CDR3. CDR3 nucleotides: TGTGCCAGCAGTTACTTAGGATCGGGACAGATCTACGAGCAGTACTTC. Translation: CASSYLGSGQIYEQYF.

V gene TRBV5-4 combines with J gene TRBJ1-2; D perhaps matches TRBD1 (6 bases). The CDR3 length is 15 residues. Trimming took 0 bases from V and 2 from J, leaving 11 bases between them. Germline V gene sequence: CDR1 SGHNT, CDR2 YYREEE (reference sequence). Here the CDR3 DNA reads TGTGCCAGCAGCTTGGGTGGGCAGGGGAACTATGGCTACACCTTC. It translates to CASSLGGQGNYGYTF.

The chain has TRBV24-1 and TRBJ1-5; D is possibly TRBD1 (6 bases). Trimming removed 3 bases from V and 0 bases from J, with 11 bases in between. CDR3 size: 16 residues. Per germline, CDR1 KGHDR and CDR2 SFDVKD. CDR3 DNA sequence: TGTGCCACCAGTGATGCTACAGGGAGTAGCAATCAGCCCCAGCATTTT. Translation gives CATSDATGSSNQPQHF.

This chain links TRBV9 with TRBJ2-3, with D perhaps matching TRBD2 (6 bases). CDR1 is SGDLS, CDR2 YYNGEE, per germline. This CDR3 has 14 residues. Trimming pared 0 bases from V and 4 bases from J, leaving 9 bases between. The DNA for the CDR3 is TGTGCCAGCAGCGTAGTTGCGGGGCCAGATACGCAGTATTTT. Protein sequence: CASSVVAGPDTQYF.

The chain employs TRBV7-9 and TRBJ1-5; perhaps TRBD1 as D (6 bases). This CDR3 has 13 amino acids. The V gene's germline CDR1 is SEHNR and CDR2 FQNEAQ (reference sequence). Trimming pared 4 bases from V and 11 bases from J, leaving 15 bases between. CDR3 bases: TGTGCCAGCAGCTCCCAGACCCAGGGGACCCAGCATTTT. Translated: CASSSQTQGTQHF.

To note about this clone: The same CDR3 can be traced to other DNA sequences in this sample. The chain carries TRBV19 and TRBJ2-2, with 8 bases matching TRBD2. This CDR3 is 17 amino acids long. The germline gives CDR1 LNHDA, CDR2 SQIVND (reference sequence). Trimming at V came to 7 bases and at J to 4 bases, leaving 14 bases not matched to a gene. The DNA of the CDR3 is TGTGCCAGTAAGCCCCGACCGGGGGGGACGGGCACCGGGGAGCTGTTTTTT. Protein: CASKPRPGGTGTGELFF.

The CDR3 coding sequence is TGTGCCAGCAGAGCCCCGACAGGGTCTGGAAACACCATATATTTT. This sequence encodes CASRAPTGSGNTIYF. This chain connects TRBV6-5 to TRBJ1-3; 7 bases map to TRBD1. Germline-derived CDR1 and CDR2 are MNHEY and SVGAGI. The CDR3 spans 15 residues. V was pared by 6 bases and J by 1 base, with 6 bases of the junction left unmatched.

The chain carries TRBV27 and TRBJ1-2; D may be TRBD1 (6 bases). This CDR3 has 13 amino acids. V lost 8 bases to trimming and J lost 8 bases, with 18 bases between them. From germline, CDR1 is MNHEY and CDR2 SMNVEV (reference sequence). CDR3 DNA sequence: TGTGCCAGCGCCCCACCGGGGGGCTACGGCTACACCTTC. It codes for CASAPPGGYGYTF.

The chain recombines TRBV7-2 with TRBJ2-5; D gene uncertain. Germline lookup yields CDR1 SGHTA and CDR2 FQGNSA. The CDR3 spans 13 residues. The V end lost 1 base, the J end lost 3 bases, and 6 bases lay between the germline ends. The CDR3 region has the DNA TGTGCCAGCAGCTTAGTCAGCGAAGAGACCCAGTACTTC. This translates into CASSLVSEETQYF. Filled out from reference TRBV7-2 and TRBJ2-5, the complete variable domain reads GAGVSQSPSNKVTEKGKDVELRCDPISGHTALYWYRQSLGQGLEFLIYFQGNSAPDKSGLPSDRFSAERTGGSVSTLTIQRTQQEDSAVYLCASSLVSEETQYFGPGTRLLVL.

CDR3 protein: CASSFRVNTEAFF. CDR3 sequence (DNA): TGTGCCAGCAGCTTCAGGGTGAACACTGAAGCTTTCTTT. V usage is TRBV7-2 and J usage is TRBJ1-1; tentatively, D is TRBD1 (5 bases). This CDR3 is built from 13 residues. Looked up from germline, CDR1 is SGHTA and CDR2 is FQGNSA. With 3 bases removed from V and 0 bases from J, the gap between germline ends came to 5 bases.

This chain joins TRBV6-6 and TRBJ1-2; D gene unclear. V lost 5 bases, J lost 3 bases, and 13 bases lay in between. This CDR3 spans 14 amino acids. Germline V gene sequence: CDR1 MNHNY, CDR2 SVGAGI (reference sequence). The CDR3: CASSRGLADYGYTF. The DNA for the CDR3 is TGTGCCAGCAGTCGGGGATTAGCGGACTATGGCTACACCTTC.

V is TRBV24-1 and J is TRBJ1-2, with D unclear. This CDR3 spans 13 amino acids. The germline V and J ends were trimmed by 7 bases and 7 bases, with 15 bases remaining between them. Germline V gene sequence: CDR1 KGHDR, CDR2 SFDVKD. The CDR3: CATRLLDRGGYTF. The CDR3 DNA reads TGTGCCACCAGGCTACTAGACCGGGGTGGCTACACCTTC.

For the CDR3, the DNA is TGCGCCAGCAGACCCACCGGGACAGGGGGCCTTTACTCTGGAAACACCATATATTTT. Residues: CASRPTGTGGLYSGNTIYF. The chain has TRBV5-1 and TRBJ1-3, with 12 bases identical to TRBD1. The CDR3 totals 19 residues. Germline trimming cut 5 bases from V and 0 bases from J; bases unmatched to any gene: 12. Germline V lookup: CDR1 SGHRS, CDR2 YFSETQ.

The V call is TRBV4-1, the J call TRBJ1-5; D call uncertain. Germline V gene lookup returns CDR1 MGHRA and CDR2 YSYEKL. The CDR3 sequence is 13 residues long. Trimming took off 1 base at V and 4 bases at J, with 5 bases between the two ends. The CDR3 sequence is CASSQVRNQPQHF. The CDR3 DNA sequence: TGCGCCAGCAGCCAAGTCAGGAATCAGCCCCAGCATTTT.

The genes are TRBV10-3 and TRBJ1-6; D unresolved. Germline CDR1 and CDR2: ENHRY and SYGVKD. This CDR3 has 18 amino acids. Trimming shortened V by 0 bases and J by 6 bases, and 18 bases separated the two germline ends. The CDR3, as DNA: TGTGCCATCAGTGAGTCGATTTTTAACAGACCTCCTAATTCACCCCTCCACTTT. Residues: CAISESIFNRPPNSPLHF.

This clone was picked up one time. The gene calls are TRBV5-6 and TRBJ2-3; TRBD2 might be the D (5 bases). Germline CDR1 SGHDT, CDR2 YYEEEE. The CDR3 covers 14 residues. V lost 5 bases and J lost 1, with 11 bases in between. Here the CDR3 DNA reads TGTGCCAGCAGTGCCTTGAGGGGCACAGATACGCAGTATTTT. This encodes CASSALRGTDTQYF.

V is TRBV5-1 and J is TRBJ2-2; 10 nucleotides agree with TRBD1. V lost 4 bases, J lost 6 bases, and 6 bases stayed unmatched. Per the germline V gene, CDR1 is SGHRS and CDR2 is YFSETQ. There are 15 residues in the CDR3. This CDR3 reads CASSRQGANSGELFF. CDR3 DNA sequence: TGCGCCAGCAGCAGACAGGGGGCAAACTCCGGGGAGCTGTTTTTT.

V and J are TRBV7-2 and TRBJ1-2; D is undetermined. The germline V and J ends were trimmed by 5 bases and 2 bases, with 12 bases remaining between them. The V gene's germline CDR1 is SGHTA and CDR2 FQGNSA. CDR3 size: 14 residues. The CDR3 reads CASSQGPGNYGYTF. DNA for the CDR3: TGTGCCAGCAGCCAAGGGCCGGGGAACTATGGCTACACCTTC.

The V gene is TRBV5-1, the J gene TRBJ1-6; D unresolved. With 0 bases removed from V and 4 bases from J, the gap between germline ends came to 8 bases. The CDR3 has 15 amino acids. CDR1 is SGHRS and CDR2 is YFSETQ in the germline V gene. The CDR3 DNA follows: TGCGCCAGCAGCTTGGGGGCTGGTTATAATTCACCCCTCCACTTT. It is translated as CASSLGAGYNSPLHF.

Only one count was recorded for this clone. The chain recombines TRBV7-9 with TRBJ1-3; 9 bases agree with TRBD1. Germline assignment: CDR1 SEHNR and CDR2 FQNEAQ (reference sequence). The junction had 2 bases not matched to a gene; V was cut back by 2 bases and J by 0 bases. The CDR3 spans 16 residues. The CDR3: CASSLMGQGSGNTIYF. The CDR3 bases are TGTGCCAGCAGCTTAATGGGACAGGGCTCTGGAAACACCATATATTTT.

CDR3 amino acids: CASSFGVSGHSKPQHF. In DNA form, the CDR3 reads TGTGCCAGCAGCTTCGGGGTGTCGGGACACTCAAAGCCCCAGCATTTT. The V and J genes are TRBV7-9 and TRBJ1-5; D is perhaps TRBD1 (6 bases). The CDR3 has 16 amino acids. Trimming took 3 bases from V and 8 from J, leaving 20 bases between them. Germline-derived CDR1 and CDR2 are SEHNR and FQNEAQ (reference sequence). The full variable domain, in which reference TRBV7-9 and TRBJ1-5 provide the parts outside the CDR3, is DTGVSQNPRHKITKRGQNVTFRCDPISEHNRLYWYRQTLGQGPEFLTYFQNEAQLEKSRLLSDRFSAERPKGSFSTLEIQRTEQGDSAMYLCASSFGVSGHSKPQHFGDGTRLSIL.